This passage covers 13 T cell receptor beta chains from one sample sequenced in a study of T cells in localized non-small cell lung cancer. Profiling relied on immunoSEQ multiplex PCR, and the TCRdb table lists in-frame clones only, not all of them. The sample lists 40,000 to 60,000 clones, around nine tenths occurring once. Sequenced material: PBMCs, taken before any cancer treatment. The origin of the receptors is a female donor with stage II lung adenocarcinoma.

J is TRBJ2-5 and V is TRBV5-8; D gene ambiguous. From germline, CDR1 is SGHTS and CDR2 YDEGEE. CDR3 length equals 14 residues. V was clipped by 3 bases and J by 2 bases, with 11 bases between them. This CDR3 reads CASSSGRRQETQYF. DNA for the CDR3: TGTGCCAGCAGCTCTGGACGGAGACAAGAGACCCAGTACTTC.

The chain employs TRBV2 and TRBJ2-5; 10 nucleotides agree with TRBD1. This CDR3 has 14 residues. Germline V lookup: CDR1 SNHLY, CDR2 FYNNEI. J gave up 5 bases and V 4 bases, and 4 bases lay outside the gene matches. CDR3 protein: CASSGQGAPETQYF. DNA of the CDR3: TGTGCCAGCAGTGGACAGGGGGCCCCGGAGACCCAGTACTTC.

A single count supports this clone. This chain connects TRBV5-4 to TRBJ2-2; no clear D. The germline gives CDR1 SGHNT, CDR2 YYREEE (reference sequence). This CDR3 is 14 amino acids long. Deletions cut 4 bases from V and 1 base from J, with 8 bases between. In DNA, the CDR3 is TGTGCCAGCAGCCCCGGCCAGAACACCGGGGAGCTGTTTTTT. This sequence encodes CASSPGQNTGELFF. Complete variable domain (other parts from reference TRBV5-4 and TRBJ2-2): ETGVTQSPTHLIKTRGQQVTLRCSSQSGHNTVSWYQQALGQGPQFIFQYYREEENGRGNFPPRFSGLQFPNYSSELNVNALELDDSALYLCASSPGQNTGELFFGEGSRLTVL.

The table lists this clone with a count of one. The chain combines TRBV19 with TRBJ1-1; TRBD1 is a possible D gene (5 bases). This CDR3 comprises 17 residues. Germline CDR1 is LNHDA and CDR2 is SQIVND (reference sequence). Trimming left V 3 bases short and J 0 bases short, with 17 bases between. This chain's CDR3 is CASSIGYRRSMNTEAFF. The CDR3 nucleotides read TGTGCCAGTAGTATTGGCTACAGGCGTTCTATGAACACTGAAGCTTTCTTT.

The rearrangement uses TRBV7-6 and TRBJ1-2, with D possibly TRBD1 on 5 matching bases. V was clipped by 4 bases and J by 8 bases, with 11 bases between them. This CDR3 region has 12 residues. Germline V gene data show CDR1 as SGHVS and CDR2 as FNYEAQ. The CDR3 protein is CASSSREGGYTF. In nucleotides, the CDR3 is TGTGCCAGCAGCTCCAGGGAGGGGGGCTACACCTTC.

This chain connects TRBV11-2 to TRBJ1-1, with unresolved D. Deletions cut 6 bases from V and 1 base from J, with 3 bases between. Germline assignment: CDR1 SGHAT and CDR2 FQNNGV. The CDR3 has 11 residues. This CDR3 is CASRENTEAFF. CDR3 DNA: TGTGCCAGCAGAGAGAACACTGAAGCTTTCTTT.

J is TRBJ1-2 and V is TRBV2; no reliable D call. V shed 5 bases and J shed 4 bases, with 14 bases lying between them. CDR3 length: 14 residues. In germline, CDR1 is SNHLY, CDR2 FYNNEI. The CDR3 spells CASSSEFRGYGYTF. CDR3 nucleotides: TGTGCCAGCAGTTCCGAATTTAGAGGCTATGGCTACACCTTC.

The CDR3 here is CASSQRPGTRTEAFF. The CDR3 DNA reads as TGCGCCAGCAGCCAACGACCCGGGACAAGGACTGAAGCTTTCTTT. The rearrangement links TRBV4-1 to TRBJ1-1; D is perhaps TRBD1 (6 bases). Germline CDR1 reads MGHRA; CDR2 reads YSYEKL. This CDR3 is 15 amino acids long. V was pared by 2 bases and J by 5 bases, with 15 bases between.

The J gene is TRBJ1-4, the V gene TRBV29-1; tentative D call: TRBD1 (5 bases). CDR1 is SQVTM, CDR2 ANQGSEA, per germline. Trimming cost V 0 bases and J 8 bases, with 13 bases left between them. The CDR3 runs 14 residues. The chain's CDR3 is CSVEETGTGEKLFF. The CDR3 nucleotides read TGCAGCGTTGAAGAGACCGGGACTGGGGAAAAACTGTTTTTT. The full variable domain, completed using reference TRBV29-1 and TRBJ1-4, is SAVISQKPSRDICQRGTSLTIQCQVDSQVTMMFWYRQQPGQSLTLIATANQGSEATYESGFVIDKFPISRPNLTFSTLTVSNMSPEDSSIYLCSVEETGTGEKLFFGSGTQLSVL.

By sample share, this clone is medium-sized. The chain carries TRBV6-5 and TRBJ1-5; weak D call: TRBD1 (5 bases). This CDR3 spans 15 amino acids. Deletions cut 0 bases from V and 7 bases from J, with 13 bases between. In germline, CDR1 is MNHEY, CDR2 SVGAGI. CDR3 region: CASSYSQGVGQPQHF. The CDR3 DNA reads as TGTGCCAGCAGTTACTCTCAAGGGGTCGGACAGCCCCAGCATTTT.

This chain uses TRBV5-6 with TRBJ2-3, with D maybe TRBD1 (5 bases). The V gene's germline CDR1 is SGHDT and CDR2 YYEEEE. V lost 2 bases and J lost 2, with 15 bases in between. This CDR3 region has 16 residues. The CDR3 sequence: CASSFMRQIDTDTQYF. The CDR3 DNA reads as TGTGCCAGCAGCTTTATGAGACAGATCGACACAGATACGCAGTATTTT.

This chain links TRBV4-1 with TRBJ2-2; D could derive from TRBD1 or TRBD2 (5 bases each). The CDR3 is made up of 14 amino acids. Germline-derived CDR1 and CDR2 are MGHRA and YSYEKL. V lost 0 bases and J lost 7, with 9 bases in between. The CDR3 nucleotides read TGCGCCAGCAGCCAAGAGGGGGAGATCGGGGAGCTGTTTTTT. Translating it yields CASSQEGEIGELFF.

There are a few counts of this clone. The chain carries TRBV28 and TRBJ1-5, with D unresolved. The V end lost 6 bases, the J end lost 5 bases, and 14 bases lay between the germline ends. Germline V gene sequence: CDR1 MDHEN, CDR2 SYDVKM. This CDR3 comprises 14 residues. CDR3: CASSLGAPHQPQHF. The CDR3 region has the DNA TGTGCCAGCAGCTTGGGAGCCCCCCATCAGCCCCAGCATTTT.